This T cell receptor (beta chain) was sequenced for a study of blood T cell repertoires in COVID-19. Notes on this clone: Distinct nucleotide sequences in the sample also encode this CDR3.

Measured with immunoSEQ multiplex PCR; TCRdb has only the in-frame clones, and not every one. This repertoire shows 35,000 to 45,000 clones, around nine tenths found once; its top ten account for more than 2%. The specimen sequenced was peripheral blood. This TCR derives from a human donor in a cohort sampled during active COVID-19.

The chain's CDR3 is CATSRDRGSGNTIYF. The CDR3 bases are TGTGCCACCAGCAGAGACAGGGGATCTGGAAACACCATATATTTT. This chain uses TRBV15 with TRBJ1-3; possible D gene TRBD1, 6 bases. This CDR3 spans 15 amino acids. Germline lookup yields CDR1 LNHNV and CDR2 YYDKDF (reference sequence). Trimming took off 0 bases at V and 1 base at J, with 7 bases between the two ends.